A selection of T cell receptor beta chains follows, all from one sample in a study of patients and donors after allogeneic stem cell transplantation. TCRdb used MiXCR to reprocess the RT-PCR reads, holding one entry per CDR3 protein. The table includes roughly 880,000 distinct CDR3 sequences, more than 15% detected once. Sequencing was carried out using blood, either unsorted or a sorted T cell fraction (not recorded which). The receptors here all came from a human donor who was either an allogeneic HSCT recipient or a stem cell or donor lymphocyte infusion donor (not recorded which). It is not recorded whose cells these are; they may come from a transplant donor. CDR3s include the opening cysteine and the closing phenylalanine or tryptophan. D genes are given only for firm matches. Where a row states a size, it is once, few, many or the class of an expanded clone; other rows omit it.

v_gene,d_gene,j_gene,len,abundance,CDR3aa,CDR3nt
TRBV10-3,TRBD1,TRBJ1-4,13,many,CATTSRDSEKLFF,TGTGCCACGACAAGCCGGGACAGTGAAAAACTGTTTTTT
TRBV6-5,TRBD1,TRBJ2-7,12,-,CASRDRIYEQYF,TGTGCCAGCCGGGACAGGATTTACGAGCAGTACTTC
TRBV6-1,TRBD1,TRBJ1-2,14,-,CASSKQGTDYGYTF,TGTGCCAGCAGTAAACAGGGGACCGACTATGGCTACACCTTC
TRBV19,-,TRBJ2-5,14,few,CASQPGRYQETQYF,TGTGCCAGTCAACCCGGACGATACCAAGAGACCCAGTACTTC
TRBV12-3/TRBV12-4,-,TRBJ1-5,17,few,CASSTTGWRLSNQPQHF,TGTGCCAGCAGCACCACAGGGTGGCGACTTAGCAATCAGCCCCAGCATTTT
TRBV7-8,TRBD2,TRBJ2-1,19,-,CASSSPGTSGGHRENEQFF,TGTGCCAGCAGCTCCCCGGGGACTAGCGGGGGTCACCGGGAAAATGAGCAGTTCTTC
TRBV2,TRBD2,TRBJ2-5,12,few,CAIGLVGGTQYF,TGTGCCATCGGACTAGTGGGTGGGACCCAGTACTTC
TRBV5-1,-,TRBJ2-4,14,-,CASSLELGKNIQYF,TGCGCCAGCAGCTTGGAACTCGGCAAAAACATTCAGTACTTC
TRBV24-1,TRBD2,TRBJ2-3,16,few,CATSARTSGLRDTQYF,TGTGCCACCAGTGCCAGGACTAGCGGCCTGAGAGATACGCAGTATTTT
TRBV20-1,TRBD2,TRBJ2-1,14,-,CSAISSGGSNEQFF,TGCAGTGCCATATCTAGCGGAGGCTCCAATGAGCAGTTCTTC
TRBV20-1,-,TRBJ2-3,12,few,CSAKTFTDTQYF,TGCAGTGCTAAGACTTTCACAGATACGCAGTATTTT
TRBV12-3/TRBV12-4,TRBD1,TRBJ1-5,15,many,CASRPGTGENQPQHF,TGTGCCAGCAGGCCCGGGACAGGGGAAAATCAGCCCCAGCATTTT
TRBV6-1,-,TRBJ1-2,16,-,CASSESSGFSDYGYTF,TGTGCCAGCAGTGAATCCTCAGGGTTTTCGGACTATGGCTACACCTTC
TRBV28,TRBD2,TRBJ2-3,16,few,CASSRGTSGITDTQYF,TGTGCCAGCAGCCGCGGGACTAGCGGCATCACAGATACGCAGTATTTT
TRBV20-1,TRBD2,TRBJ2-2,17,-,CSARNPGLAGGTGELFF,TGCAGTGCTAGAAATCCTGGACTAGCGGGAGGGACCGGGGAGCTGTTTTTT
TRBV28,TRBD1,TRBJ2-2,15,-,CASSWDRRNTGELFF,TGTGCCAGCAGTTGGGACAGGCGGAACACCGGGGAGCTGTTTTTT